These 11 T cell receptor beta chains share one sample of origin, sequenced in a study of beta chain features in type 1 diabetes. Sequencing targeted expressed TCRB transcripts, as all isolated RNA had been reverse transcribed. Produced via immunoSEQ multiplex PCR; TCRdb's table is partial and in-frame only. The data contain around 500,000 clones, 30% of them singletons. Sequenced: naive CD4+ T cells from blood. The receptor source for this set is a man between 18 and 35 years old in good health.

The V and J genes are TRBV20-1 and TRBJ2-7; TRBD2 matches at 9 bases. Germline V gene data show CDR1 as DFQATT and CDR2 as SNEGSKA (reference sequence). V shed 2 bases and J 10 bases; nucleotides not matched to a gene: 3. The CDR3 has 11 amino acids. The CDR3 loop reads CSARWGLAQYF. CDR3 nucleotides: TGCAGTGCTAGATGGGGACTAGCCCAGTACTTC.

V and J are TRBV30 and TRBJ2-1, with unresolved D. The CDR3 has 12 residues. Trimming pared 5 bases from V and 4 bases from J, leaving 9 bases between. Germline V gene data show CDR1 as GTSNPN and CDR2 as SVGIG (reference sequence). The CDR3 DNA sequence: TGTGCCTGGCTGGCGGAATACAATGAGCAGTTCTTC. This sequence encodes CAWLAEYNEQFF.

This clone was seen a handful of times. V usage is TRBV30 and J usage is TRBJ1-2; D ambiguous. The CDR3 is 13 residues long. V lost 4 bases, J lost 8 bases, and 17 bases lay in between. Per the germline V gene, CDR1 is GTSNPN and CDR2 is SVGIG (reference sequence). CDR3 sequence: CAWNPRTVGGYTF. In DNA, the CDR3 is TGTGCCTGGAACCCCAGGACGGTTGGCGGCTACACCTTC.

The chain uses TRBV5-1 and TRBJ2-2; 8 bases are a match to TRBD2. CDR3 length: 15 residues. The trim removed 2 bases at V and 0 bases at J, leaving 0 bases unmatched. CDR1 is SGHRS and CDR2 is YFSETQ in the germline V gene. DNA for the CDR3: TGCGCCAGCAGCTTACTAGCGGCGAACACCGGGGAGCTGTTTTTT. Translated, it gives CASSLLAANTGELFF.

Comments on this clone: Other DNA sequences from this sample encode an identical CDR3 as well. This chain connects TRBV7-6 to TRBJ2-5; D is undetermined. Trimming took off 5 bases at V and 5 bases at J, with 6 bases between the two ends. CDR3 length: 11 residues. Germline V gene lookup returns CDR1 SGHVS and CDR2 FNYEAQ. The CDR3 bases are TGTGCCAGCAGCCCAGGCGAGACCCAGTACTTC. Its protein product is CASSPGETQYF.

This chain uses TRBV4-2 with TRBJ2-1; D might be TRBD2 (5 bases). This CDR3 contains 18 residues. V dropped 4 bases and J dropped 8 bases, with 27 bases sitting between them. The germline gives CDR1 LGHNA, CDR2 YNFKEQ. The CDR3 sequence is CASSPTAGISGREYEQFF. Written as DNA, the CDR3 is TGTGCCAGCAGCCCGACTGCTGGGATTTCGGGAAGAGAATATGAGCAGTTCTTC.

The CDR3 DNA sequence: TGCGCCAGCAGCCAAGATCTGTTAGCGGGAGTGTACGAGCAGTACTTC. Translated, it gives CASSQDLLAGVYEQYF. The chain links TRBV4-1 to TRBJ2-7; 9 nucleotides agree with TRBD2. The length of the CDR3 is 16 residues. Germline CDR1 reads MGHRA; CDR2 reads YSYEKL. V lost 0 bases and J lost 4; bases outside the gene matches: 7.

This clone was counted a few times. The chain links TRBV10-3 to TRBJ2-7; 9 bases agree with TRBD1. The V segment lost 8 bases and the J segment 3 bases; nucleotides outside the gene matches: 5. Per germline, CDR1 ENHRY and CDR2 SYGVKD. The CDR3 consists of 13 residues. The CDR3 is CAIGGQGIYEQYF. The CDR3 DNA reads TGTGCCATCGGGGGACAGGGCATCTACGAGCAGTACTTC.

The chain combines TRBV28 with TRBJ1-5, with D possibly being TRBD1 (5 bases). In germline, CDR1 is MDHEN, CDR2 SYDVKM. Trimming left V 7 bases short and J 5 bases short, with 18 bases between. The CDR3 contains 15 residues. CDR3 bases: TGTGCCAGCACGATTGTGGGGCAGGGAGATCAGCCCCAGCATTTT. It codes for CASTIVGQGDQPQHF.

Comments on this clone: The same CDR3 can be traced to other DNA sequences in this sample. The genes are TRBV4-2 and TRBJ2-5; D possibly corresponds to TRBD1 (6 bases). The germline V gene has CDR1 LGHNA and CDR2 YNFKEQ. Trimming pared 0 bases from V and 5 bases from J, leaving 13 bases between. This CDR3 contains 15 residues. CDR3 sequence: CASSQDNRAGETQYF. In DNA, the CDR3 is TGTGCCAGCAGCCAAGATAACAGGGCTGGGGAGACCCAGTACTTC.

The rearrangement joins TRBV13 to TRBJ2-1; 10 bases align to TRBD2. V lost 1 base and J lost 8; bases outside the gene matches: 5. The CDR3 extends over 15 amino acids. The V gene's germline CDR1 is PRHDT and CDR2 FYEKMQ (reference sequence). DNA of the CDR3: TGTGCCAGCAGCTTAGTCCTAGCGGGAGAGGATGAGCAGTTCTTC. Its translation is CASSLVLAGEDEQFF.